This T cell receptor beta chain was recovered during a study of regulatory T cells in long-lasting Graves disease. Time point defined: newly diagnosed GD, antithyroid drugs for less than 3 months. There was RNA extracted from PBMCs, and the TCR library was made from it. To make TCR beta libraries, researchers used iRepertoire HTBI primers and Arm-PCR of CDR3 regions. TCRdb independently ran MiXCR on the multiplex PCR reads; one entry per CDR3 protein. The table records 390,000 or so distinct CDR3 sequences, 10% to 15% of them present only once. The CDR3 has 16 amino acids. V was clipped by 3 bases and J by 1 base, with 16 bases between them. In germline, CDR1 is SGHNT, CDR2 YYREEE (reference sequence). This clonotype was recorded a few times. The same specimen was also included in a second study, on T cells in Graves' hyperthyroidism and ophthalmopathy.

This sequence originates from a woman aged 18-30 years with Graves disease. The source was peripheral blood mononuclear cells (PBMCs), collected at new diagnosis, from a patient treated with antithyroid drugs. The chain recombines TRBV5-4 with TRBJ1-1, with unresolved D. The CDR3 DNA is TGTGCCAGCAGCTCCCTCAACACGGGTTCGAACACTGAAGCTTTCTTT. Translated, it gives CASSSLNTGSNTEAFF.